The 7 T cell receptor beta chains presented below share a single source sample, sequenced in a study of cytomegalovirus exposure and HLA in healthy donors. The primer mix had 60 Vbeta and 13 Jbeta primers. Assay: immunoSEQ multiplex PCR; the TCRdb copy retains only in-frame clones and omits some. The sample yields more than 95,000 clones, around three quarters seen once. The sample consisted of PBMCs. Receptors originate from a man aged 25-45 years in good health and CMV-seropositive.

As DNA, the CDR3 is TGTGCCATCAGTGGACTAGCGGGAGCCCACGAGCAGTACTTC. Translated, it gives CAISGLAGAHEQYF. The chain joins TRBV10-3 to TRBJ2-7; 12 bases map to TRBD2. CDR3 length: 14 amino acids. With V trimmed by 4 bases and J by 5 bases, 3 bases remained unmatched. CDR1 and CDR2 from the germline V gene are ENHRY and SYGVKD.

This rearrangement joins TRBV28 to TRBJ2-1; 9 nucleotides line up with TRBD1. The J segment lost 11 bases and the V segment lost 5 bases, leaving 13 bases of the junction unmatched. The CDR3 has 15 residues. Germline-derived CDR1 and CDR2 are MDHEN and SYDVKM. The CDR3 region is CASSLPGTGRIKQFF. CDR3 sequence (DNA): TGTGCCAGCAGTCTCCCCGGGACAGGGCGGATCAAGCAGTTCTTC.

The genes are TRBV19 and TRBJ1-3; 7 bases map to TRBD1. CDR1 and CDR2 from the germline V gene are LNHDA and SQIVND (reference sequence). V lost 7 bases, J lost 3 bases, and 3 bases stayed unmatched. The CDR3 has 13 amino acids. Here the CDR3 DNA reads TGTGCCAGTATACAGGGGAGTGGAAACACCATATATTTT. It codes for CASIQGSGNTIYF.

V is TRBV7-2 and J is TRBJ2-7, with D unresolved. Trimming took 2 bases from V and 5 from J, leaving 13 bases between them. This CDR3 is 14 amino acids long. Germline assignment: CDR1 SGHTA and CDR2 FQGNSA. For the CDR3, the DNA is TGTGCCAGCAGCTTAAGTGGCAGGTCGGACGAGCAGTACTTC. Translation: CASSLSGRSDEQYF.

CDR3 loop: CASSPRGGAGVSSPLHF. For the CDR3, the DNA is TGTGCCAGCTCACCCCGAGGGGGGGCAGGCGTATCTTCACCCCTCCACTTT. This rearrangement joins TRBV18 to TRBJ1-6, with D perhaps TRBD1 (6 bases). The germline CDR1 and CDR2 sequences are KGHSH and LQKENI. CDR3 length equals 17 residues. V was trimmed by 3 bases and J by 9 bases, leaving 21 bases between them.

The chain has TRBV5-1 and TRBJ2-7, with TRBD1 identical over 7 bases. From germline, CDR1 is SGHRS and CDR2 YFSETQ. The CDR3 consists of 14 residues. J was trimmed by 5 bases and V by 4 bases; bases with no gene match: 9. CDR3 sequence (DNA): TGCGCCAGCAGCCTCGCGACAGGGTTGAACGAGCAGTACTTC. This gives the protein CASSLATGLNEQYF.

This chain's CDR3 is CASRPGTGLLSPLHF. In DNA, the CDR3 is TGTGCCAGCAGACCTGGGACAGGACTTCTATCACCCCTCCACTTT. The chain joins TRBV11-1 to TRBJ1-6; 8 positions agree with TRBD1. After removal of 6 bases from V and 10 bases from J, the junction contained 11 bases not matched to a gene. Germline CDR1 SGHAT, CDR2 FQDESV (reference sequence). The CDR3 has 15 amino acids. The whole variable domain, remainder taken from reference TRBV11-1 and TRBJ1-6, is EAEVAQSPRYKITEKSQAVAFWCDPISGHATLYWYRQILGQGPELLVQFQDESVVDDSQLPKDRFSAERLKGVDSTLKIQPAELGDSAMYLCASRPGTGLLSPLHFGNGTRLTVT.